This T cell receptor (beta chain) was sequenced during a study of metastatic and nonmetastatic thyroid tumors. Whole-study findings and limits: Reported TCR beta diversity, measured in blood and tumor, was significantly higher for malignant thyroid tumors than for benign nodules.

Original methodology: Clinicopathological groups supplied CDR3 differences that were used to build a distant-metastasis classifier for papillary thyroid cancer. TCRdb re-processed the PCR reads through MiXCR. The V and J calls here are based on TCRdb, not the publication. Of some 37,000 clones listed, about 20% are singletons. Patients were all untreated before their thyroid surgery. This clone is medium-sized. Antigen unknown. This CDR3 spans 13 amino acids. Trimming stripped 5 bases from V and 5 bases from J, with 13 bases between. Germline CDR1 and CDR2: SGHAT and FQNNGV. The specimen was blood. The sequence came from a female donor with papillary thyroid cancer or a benign thyroid nodule (not recorded which). Some clones in this sample may be carry-over from other donors' samples. The gene calls are TRBV11-2 and TRBJ2-7; the D is unclear. The CDR3 DNA reads TGTGCCAGCAGCCGGTCTAGTTCCCACGAGCAGTACTTC. It codes for CASSRSSSHEQYF.